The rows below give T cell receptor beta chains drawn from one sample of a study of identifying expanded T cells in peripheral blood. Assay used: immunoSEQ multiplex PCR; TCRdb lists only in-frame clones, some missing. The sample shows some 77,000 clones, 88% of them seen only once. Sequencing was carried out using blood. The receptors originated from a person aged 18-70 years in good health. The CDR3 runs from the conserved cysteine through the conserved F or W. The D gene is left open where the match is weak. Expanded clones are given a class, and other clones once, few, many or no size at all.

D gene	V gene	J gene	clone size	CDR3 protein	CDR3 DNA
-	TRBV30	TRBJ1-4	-	CAWSSQNEKLFF	TGTGCCTGGAGTTCACAAAATGAAAAACTGTTTTTT
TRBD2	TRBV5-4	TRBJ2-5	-	CASNPGTSGVRETQYF	TGTGCCAGCAACCCCGGGACTAGCGGGGTTCGGGAGACCCAGTACTTC
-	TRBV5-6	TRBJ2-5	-	CASSHRGTQYF	TGTGCCAGCAGCCACCGAGGGACCCAGTACTTC
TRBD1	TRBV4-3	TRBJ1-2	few	CASSQGQNYGYTF	TGCGCCAGCAGCCAGGGACAGAACTATGGCTACACCTTC
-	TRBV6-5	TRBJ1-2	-	CASSYARGVGYTF	TGTGCCAGCAGTTACGCCAGGGGAGTGGGCTACACCTTC
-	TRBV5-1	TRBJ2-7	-	CASSLVSVGSYEQYF	TGCGCCAGCAGCTTGGTTTCCGTCGGATCCTACGAGCAGTACTTC
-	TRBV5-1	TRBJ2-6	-	CASSLVGITGANVLTF	TGCGCCAGCAGCTTGGTTGGCATTACTGGGGCCAACGTCCTGACTTTC
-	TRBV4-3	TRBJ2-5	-	CASSQDWGFARVETQYF	TGCGCCAGCAGCCAAGATTGGGGTTTTGCAAGGGTAGAGACCCAGTACTTC
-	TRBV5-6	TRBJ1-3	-	CASSPEISSSGNTIYF	TGTGCCAGCAGCCCCGAGATTTCCAGCTCTGGAAACACCATATATTTT
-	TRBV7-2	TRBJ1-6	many	CASSLDYDSPLHF	TGTGCCAGCAGCCTGGATTATGATTCACCCCTCCACTTT
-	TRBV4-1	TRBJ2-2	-	CASSQEPRGTGELFF	TGCGCCAGCAGCCAAGAGCCAAGGGGGACCGGGGAGCTGTTTTTT
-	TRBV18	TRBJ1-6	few	CASSAGNVHSPLHF	TGTGCCAGCTCAGCAGGGAATGTTCATTCACCCCTCCACTTT
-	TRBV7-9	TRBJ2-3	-	CASSLDGAWIDTQYF	TGTGCCAGCAGCTTAGACGGGGCATGGATAGATACGCAGTATTTT
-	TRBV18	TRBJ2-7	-	CASSQQGGEQYF	TGTGCCAGCTCCCAACAGGGAGGAGAGCAGTACTTC
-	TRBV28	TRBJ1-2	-	CASSLSSRHYGYTF	TGTGCCAGCAGTTTATCCTCCCGCCACTATGGCTACACCTTC
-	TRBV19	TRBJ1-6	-	CASSITGMGINSPLHF	TGTGCCAGTAGTATTACAGGGATGGGGATTAATTCACCCCTCCACTTT
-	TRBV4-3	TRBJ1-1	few	CASSQAKGTEAFF	TGCGCCAGCAGCCAAGCCAAGGGCACTGAAGCTTTCTTT
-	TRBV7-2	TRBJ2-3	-	CASSTGVADTQYF	TGTGCCAGCAGCACCGGGGTCGCAGATACGCAGTATTTT
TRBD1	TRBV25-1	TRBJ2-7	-	CASSESTGRYYEQYF	TGTGCCAGCAGTGAATCGACAGGGCGCTACTACGAGCAGTACTTC
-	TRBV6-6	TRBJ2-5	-	CASRYRDIQTQYF	TGTGCCAGCAGATACCGGGATATACAGACCCAGTACTTC
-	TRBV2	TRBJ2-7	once	CARSPGPPDPYEQYF	TGTGCCAGGAGTCCCGGGCCACCGGATCCATACGAGCAGTACTTC
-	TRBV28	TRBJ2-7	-	CASSGFMGRGQGYEQYF	TGTGCCAGCAGTGGGTTTATGGGGAGGGGGCAGGGCTACGAGCAGTACTTC
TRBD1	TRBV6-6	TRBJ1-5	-	CASRGTGVIQPQHF	TGTGCCAGCAGGGGCACAGGGGTCATCCAGCCCCAGCATTTT
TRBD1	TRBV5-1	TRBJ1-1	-	CASSLQGATSNTEAFF	TGCGCCAGCAGCTTACAGGGGGCCACATCAAACACTGAAGCTTTCTTT
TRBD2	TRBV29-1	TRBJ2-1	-	CSVSSGGRVNEQFF	TGCAGCGTTTCTAGCGGGGGCCGGGTAAATGAGCAGTTCTTC
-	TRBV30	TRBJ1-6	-	CAWDKYNSPLHF	TGTGCCTGGGATAAGTACAATTCACCCCTCCACTTT
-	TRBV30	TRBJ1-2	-	CAWRGGRGGYTF	TGTGCCTGGAGAGGGGGACGCGGCGGCTACACCTTC
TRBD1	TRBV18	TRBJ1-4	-	CASSRAPGTGITELFF	TGTGCCAGCTCACGCGCCCCCGGGACAGGGATAACGGAACTGTTTTTT
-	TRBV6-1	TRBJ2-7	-	CASTTGDLKQYF	TGTGCCAGCACCACGGGGGATCTTAAGCAGTACTTC
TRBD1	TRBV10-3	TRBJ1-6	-	CAISGDSTFSYNSPLHF	TGTGCCATCAGTGGGGACAGTACATTCTCCTATAATTCACCCCTCCACTTT
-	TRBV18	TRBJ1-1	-	CASSPQGGDTEAFF	TGTGCCAGCTCACCCCAGGGTGGCGACACTGAAGCTTTCTTT
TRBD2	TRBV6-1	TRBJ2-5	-	CASRSSGGAVETQYF	TGTGCCAGCAGGTCTAGCGGGGGGGCGGTGGAGACCCAGTACTTC
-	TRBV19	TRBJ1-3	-	CASALGSSGNTIYF	TGTGCCAGTGCCCTTGGGAGCTCTGGAAACACCATATATTTT
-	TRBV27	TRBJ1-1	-	CASSLGSLRDTEAFF	TGTGCCAGCAGCCTGGGGAGCCTAAGGGACACTGAAGCTTTCTTT
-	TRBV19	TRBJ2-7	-	CASSIRHPGEQYF	TGTGCCAGTAGTATAAGGCATCCTGGCGAGCAGTACTTC
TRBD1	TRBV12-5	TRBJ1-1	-	CASATGQGDTEAFF	TGTGCTAGTGCTACGGGGCAGGGGGACACTGAAGCTTTCTTT
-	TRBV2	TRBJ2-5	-	CASSDSVFQETQYF	TGTGCCAGCAGTGATTCCGTTTTCCAAGAGACCCAGTACTTC
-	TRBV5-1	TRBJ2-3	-	CASSAGPHGSDTQYF	TGCGCCAGCAGCGCCGGGCCCCATGGATCAGATACGCAGTATTTT
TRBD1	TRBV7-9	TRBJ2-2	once	CASSLRGQGSTGELFF	TGTGCCAGCAGCTTAAGGGGACAGGGTTCCACCGGGGAGCTGTTTTTT
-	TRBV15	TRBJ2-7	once	CATSRDIIGGTTYEQYF	TGTGCCACCAGCAGAGATATAATAGGCGGGACCACCTACGAGCAGTACTTC
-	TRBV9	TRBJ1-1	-	CASSVQGSGNTEAFF	TGTGCCAGCAGCGTCCAGGGAAGTGGGAACACTGAAGCTTTCTTT
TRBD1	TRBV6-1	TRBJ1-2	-	CASSALRDSYGYTF	TGTGCCAGCAGTGCCCTCCGGGACAGCTATGGCTACACCTTC
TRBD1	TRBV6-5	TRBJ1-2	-	CASSWTGGDLSHGYTF	TGTGCCAGCAGTTGGACAGGGGGCGACCTGTCTCATGGCTACACCTTC
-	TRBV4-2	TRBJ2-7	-	CASSQVVRLSSSYEQYF	TGTGCCAGCAGCCAAGTTGTGAGGCTCTCTAGCTCCTACGAGCAGTACTTC
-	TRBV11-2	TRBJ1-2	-	CASSRWDTGTFDLYGYTF	TGTGCCAGCAGCCGTTGGGACACTGGAACTTTCGACCTTTATGGCTACACCTTC
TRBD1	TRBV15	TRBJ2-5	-	CATSRDPGGQTQYF	TGTGCCACCAGCAGAGATCCAGGGGGTCAGACCCAGTACTTC
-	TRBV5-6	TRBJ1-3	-	CASSLVGQISGNTIYF	TGTGCCAGCAGCTTGGTGGGTCAGATTTCTGGAAACACCATATATTTT
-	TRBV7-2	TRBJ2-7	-	CASSSQAGSSYEQYF	TGTGCCAGCAGTTCTCAGGCAGGAAGCTCCTACGAGCAGTACTTC
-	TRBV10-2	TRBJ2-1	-	CASSEYLGYGQFF	TGCGCCAGCAGTGAGTATTTGGGCTACGGGCAGTTCTTC
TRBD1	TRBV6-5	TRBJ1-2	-	CATGTGEFNYGYTF	TGTGCCACCGGGACAGGGGAATTTAACTATGGCTACACCTTC